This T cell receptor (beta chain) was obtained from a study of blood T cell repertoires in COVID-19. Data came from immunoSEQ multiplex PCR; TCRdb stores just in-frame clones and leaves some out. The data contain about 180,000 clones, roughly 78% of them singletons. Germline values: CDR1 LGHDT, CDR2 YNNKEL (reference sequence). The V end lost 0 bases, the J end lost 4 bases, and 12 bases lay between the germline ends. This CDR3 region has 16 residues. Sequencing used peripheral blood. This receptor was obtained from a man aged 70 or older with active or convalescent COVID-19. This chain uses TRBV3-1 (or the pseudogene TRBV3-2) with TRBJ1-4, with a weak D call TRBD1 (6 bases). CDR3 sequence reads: CASSQERGGHNEKLFF. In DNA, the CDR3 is TGTGCCAGCAGCCAAGAACGGGGGGGCCATAATGAAAAACTGTTTTTT.